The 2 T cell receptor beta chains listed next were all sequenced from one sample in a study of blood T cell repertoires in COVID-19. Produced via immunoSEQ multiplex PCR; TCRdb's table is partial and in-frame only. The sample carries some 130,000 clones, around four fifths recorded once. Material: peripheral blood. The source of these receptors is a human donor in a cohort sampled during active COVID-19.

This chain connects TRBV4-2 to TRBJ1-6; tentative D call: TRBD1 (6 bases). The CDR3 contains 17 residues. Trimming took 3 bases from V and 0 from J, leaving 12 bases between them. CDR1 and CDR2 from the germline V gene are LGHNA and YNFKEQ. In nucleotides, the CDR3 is TGTGCCAGCAGCCACGGACAGAGGAGCTCCTATAATTCACCCCTCCACTTT. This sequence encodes CASSHGQRSSYNSPLHF.

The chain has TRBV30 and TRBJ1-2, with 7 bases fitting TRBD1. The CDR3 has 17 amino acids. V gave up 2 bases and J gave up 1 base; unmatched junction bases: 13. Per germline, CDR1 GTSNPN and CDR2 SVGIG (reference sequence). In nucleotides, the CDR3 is TGTGCCTGGAGTCCCCGTGTGGCAGGGGGTTATAACTATGGCTACACCTTC. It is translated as CAWSPRVAGGYNYGYTF. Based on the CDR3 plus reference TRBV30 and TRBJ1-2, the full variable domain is SQTIHQWPATLVQPVGSPLSLECTVEGTSNPNLYWYRQAAGRGLQLLFYSVGIGQISSEVPQNLSASRPQDRQFILSSKKLLLSDSGFYLCAWSPRVAGGYNYGYTFGSGTRLTVV.